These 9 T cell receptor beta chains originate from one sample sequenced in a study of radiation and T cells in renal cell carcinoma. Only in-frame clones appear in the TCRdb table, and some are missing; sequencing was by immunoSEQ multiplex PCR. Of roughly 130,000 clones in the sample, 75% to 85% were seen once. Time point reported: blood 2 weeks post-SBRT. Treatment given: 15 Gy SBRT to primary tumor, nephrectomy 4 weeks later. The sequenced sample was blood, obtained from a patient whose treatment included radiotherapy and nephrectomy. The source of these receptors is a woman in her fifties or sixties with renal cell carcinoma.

This chain's CDR3 is CASSLGQLATMGYTF. The CDR3 region has the DNA TGTGCCAGCAGCTTGGGACAGTTAGCAACGATGGGCTACACCTTC. This chain joins TRBV7-9 and TRBJ1-2; the match to TRBD1 covers 7 bases. This CDR3 has 15 amino acids. Germline CDR1 and CDR2: SEHNR and FQNEAQ (reference sequence). J gave up 8 bases and V 3 bases, and 12 bases lay outside the gene matches.

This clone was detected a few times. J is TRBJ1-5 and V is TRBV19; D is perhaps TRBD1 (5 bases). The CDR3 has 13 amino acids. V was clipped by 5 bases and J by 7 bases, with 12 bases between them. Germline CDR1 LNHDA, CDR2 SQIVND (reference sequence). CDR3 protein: CASSPGREQPQHF. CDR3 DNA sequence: TGTGCCAGTAGTCCAGGGCGGGAACAGCCCCAGCATTTT.

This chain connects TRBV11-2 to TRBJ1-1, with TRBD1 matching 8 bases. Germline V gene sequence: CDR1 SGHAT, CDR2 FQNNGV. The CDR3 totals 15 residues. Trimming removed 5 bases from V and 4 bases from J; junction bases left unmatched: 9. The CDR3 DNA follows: TGTGCCAGCAGCGCACTATACAGGGGGATCACTGAAGCTTTCTTT. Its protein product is CASSALYRGITEAFF.

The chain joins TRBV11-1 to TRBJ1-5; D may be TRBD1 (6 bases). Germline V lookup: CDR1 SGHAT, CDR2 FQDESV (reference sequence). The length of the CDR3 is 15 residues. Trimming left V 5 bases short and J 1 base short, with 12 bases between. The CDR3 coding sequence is TGTGCCAGCAGCCCAGGGGCTCCGAGCAATCAGCCCCAGCATTTT. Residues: CASSPGAPSNQPQHF.

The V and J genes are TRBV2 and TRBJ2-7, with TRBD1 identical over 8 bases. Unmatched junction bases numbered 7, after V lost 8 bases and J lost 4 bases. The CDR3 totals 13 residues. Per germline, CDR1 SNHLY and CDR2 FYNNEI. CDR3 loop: CASSGTGIYEQYF. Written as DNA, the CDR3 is TGTGCCAGCTCCGGGACAGGAATTTACGAGCAGTACTTC. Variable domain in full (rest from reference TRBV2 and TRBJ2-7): EPEVTQTPSHQVTQMGQEVILRCVPISNHLYFYWYRQILGQKVEFLVSFYNNEISEKSEIFDDQFSVERPDGSNFTLKIRSTKLEDSAMYFCASSGTGIYEQYFGPGTRLTVT.

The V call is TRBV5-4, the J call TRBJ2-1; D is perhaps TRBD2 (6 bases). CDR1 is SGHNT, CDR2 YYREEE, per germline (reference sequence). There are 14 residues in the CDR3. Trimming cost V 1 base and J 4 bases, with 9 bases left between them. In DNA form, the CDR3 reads TGTGCCAGCAGCTTGTCCGGGACTTACAATGAGCAGTTCTTC. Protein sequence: CASSLSGTYNEQFF. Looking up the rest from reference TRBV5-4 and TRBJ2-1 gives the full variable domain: ETGVTQSPTHLIKTRGQQVTLRCSSQSGHNTVSWYQQALGQGPQFIFQYYREEENGRGNFPPRFSGLQFPNYSSELNVNALELDDSALYLCASSLSGTYNEQFFGPGTRLTVL.

The CDR3 sequence: CASSGQWGFAYEQYF. CDR3 DNA: TGTGCCAGCAGTGGACAGTGGGGTTTTGCCTACGAGCAGTACTTC. The chain links TRBV6-1 to TRBJ2-7; D may be TRBD1 (5 bases). The CDR3 contains 15 residues. Germline loops: CDR1 MNHNS, CDR2 SASEGT. Trimming removed 4 bases at V and 2 bases at J, with 15 bases between.

The CDR3 nucleotides are TGTGCCAGCAGTCCAACAAGTGAGCAGTTCTTC. Translated: CASSPTSEQFF. V usage is TRBV6-5 and J usage is TRBJ2-1; D remains unclear. CDR3 size: 11 residues. V was trimmed by 5 bases and J by 9 bases, leaving 8 bases between them. Per the germline V gene, CDR1 is MNHEY and CDR2 is SVGAGI.

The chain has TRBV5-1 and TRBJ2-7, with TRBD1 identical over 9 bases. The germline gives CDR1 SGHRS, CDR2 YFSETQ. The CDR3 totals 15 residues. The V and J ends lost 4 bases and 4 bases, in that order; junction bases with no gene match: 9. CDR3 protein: CASSLGTGNVYEQYF. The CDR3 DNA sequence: TGCGCCAGCAGCCTCGGGACAGGGAATGTTTACGAGCAGTACTTC.